Presented here are 32 T cell receptor beta chains from one specimen sequenced in a study of CD8 T cells in ankylosing spondylitis. TCRdb ran MiXCR on the 5' RACE reads and lists one entry per CDR3 protein. The sample records just under 350,000 distinct CDR3 sequences, roughly 15% being singletons. Sequencing was done on a sample of blood, either unsorted or a sorted T cell fraction (not recorded which). These receptors were obtained from a male donor with ankylosing spondylitis or in good health (not recorded which).

In this sample, this clonotype turned up a few times. The genes are TRBV5-1 and TRBJ2-5; tentative D call: TRBD2 (6 bases). From germline, CDR1 is SGHRS and CDR2 YFSETQ. The CDR3 has 15 amino acids. With 4 bases removed from V and 5 bases from J, the gap between germline ends came to 18 bases. Written as DNA, the CDR3 is TGCGCCAGCAGCCTGGGGACTGGTGATTGGGAGACCCAGTACTTC. Protein: CASSLGTGDWETQYF.

The CDR3 region has the DNA TGTGCCAGCGGGCGGGAGGCGGTTGCCCCAGATACGCAGTATTTT. This sequence encodes CASGREAVAPDTQYF. J is TRBJ2-3 and V is TRBV7-8; 8 bases are shared with TRBD2. Germline-derived CDR1 and CDR2 are SGHVS and FQNEAQ. The ends lost 8 bases at V and 4 bases at J; junction bases unmatched: 11. CDR3 length: 15 residues.

This clonotype was seen more than once but under ten times. The V gene is TRBV7-2, the J gene TRBJ2-7; 13 bases are a match to TRBD2. This CDR3 region has 16 residues. The J segment lost 5 bases and the V segment lost 1 base, leaving 5 bases of the junction unmatched. Germline CDR1 reads SGHTA; CDR2 reads FQGNSA. This CDR3 reads CASSLGAGLAGHEQYF. The CDR3 DNA sequence: TGTGCCAGCAGCTTAGGCGCGGGACTAGCGGGACACGAGCAGTACTTC.

The chain couples TRBV6-2 or TRBV6-3 to TRBJ2-3, with 7 bases matching TRBD1. V lost 5 bases to trimming and J lost 4 bases; unmatched junction nucleotides: 9. This CDR3 spans 15 amino acids. Germline values: CDR1 MNHEY, CDR2 SVGEGT. The CDR3 loop reads CASSLRGQAADTQYF. CDR3 coding DNA: TGTGCCAGCAGTCTCAGAGGACAGGCTGCAGATACGCAGTATTTT.

This clonotype was recorded a few times. CDR3 nucleotides: TGTGCCAGCAGCTTTCCGGACAGGGGTGGCTACACCTTC. It yields the protein CASSFPDRGGYTF. V and J are TRBV7-9 and TRBJ1-2; 9 positions agree with TRBD1. Per the germline V gene, CDR1 is SEHNR and CDR2 is FQNEAQ (reference sequence). V lost 3 bases and J lost 7; bases outside the gene matches: 3. The CDR3 is 13 residues long.

The V and J genes are TRBV11-2 and TRBJ2-1, with 8 bases aligning to TRBD2. The CDR3 is made up of 15 amino acids. Germline V gene data show CDR1 as SGHAT and CDR2 as FQNNGV. J gave up 5 bases and V 8 bases, and 11 bases lay outside the gene matches. The CDR3 DNA reads TGTGCCAGCTCACTGCCGGGACTAGGGAACAATGAGCAGTTCTTC. Translation gives CASSLPGLGNNEQFF.

The rearrangement links TRBV27 to TRBJ2-7, with D tentatively TRBD2 (5 bases). CDR1 MNHEY and CDR2 SMNVEV come from the germline V gene (reference sequence). Trimming cost V 4 bases and J 4 bases, with 11 bases left between them. The CDR3 runs 13 residues. The CDR3 sequence: CASSSRGRYEQYF. The CDR3 nucleotides are TGTGCCAGCAGTTCCCGGGGAAGGTACGAGCAGTACTTC.

J is TRBJ2-5 and V is TRBV3-1, with unresolved D. CDR1 is LGHDT, CDR2 YNNKEL, per germline (reference sequence). The CDR3 is made up of 13 amino acids. The germline V and J ends were trimmed by 4 bases and 5 bases, with 11 bases remaining between them. Here the CDR3 reads CASSLSSGETQYF. CDR3 bases: TGTGCCAGCAGCCTCTCCTCCGGGGAGACCCAGTACTTC.

The rearrangement uses TRBV29-1 and TRBJ1-5, with 9 bases fitting TRBD1. This CDR3 is 13 amino acids long. CDR1 and CDR2 from the germline V gene are SQVTM and ANQGSEA. The ends lost 7 bases at V and 5 bases at J; junction bases unmatched: 6. As DNA, the CDR3 is TGCAGCGCGGGACAGGGCTTTGATCAGCCCCAGCATTTT. Its translation is CSAGQGFDQPQHF.

This clonotype was counted between two and nine times. V and J are TRBV10-3 and TRBJ2-7; a possible D gene is TRBD1 (6 bases). V was pared by 2 bases and J by 2 bases, with 10 bases between. Per germline, CDR1 ENHRY and CDR2 SYGVKD. The CDR3 loop spans 14 amino acids. The CDR3 DNA reads as TGTGCCATCAGTGAGATGGGGGCGGCCTACGAGCAGTACTTC. It codes for CAISEMGAAYEQYF.

This clonotype was recorded many times. The gene calls are TRBV27 and TRBJ1-1; D not certain. From germline, CDR1 is MNHEY and CDR2 SMNVEV (reference sequence). V gave up 5 bases and J gave up 5 bases, with 15 bases separating them. This CDR3 spans 14 amino acids. CDR3 residues: CASSAKRWWTEAFF. In DNA, the CDR3 is TGTGCCAGCAGTGCCAAACGGTGGTGGACTGAAGCTTTCTTT.

V usage is TRBV5-1 and J usage is TRBJ2-5; possible D gene TRBD2, 6 bases. This CDR3 is built from 16 residues. V was trimmed by 0 bases and J by 4 bases, leaving 16 bases between them. From germline, CDR1 is SGHRS and CDR2 YFSETQ. The CDR3 DNA sequence: TGCGCCAGCAGCTTGGTTGGGGCGGGAAGTTCAGAGACCCAGTACTTC. This gives the protein CASSLVGAGSSETQYF. Variable domain in full (rest from reference TRBV5-1 and TRBJ2-5): KAGVTQTPRYLIKTRGQQVTLSCSPISGHRSVSWYQQTPGQGLQFLFEYFSETQRNKGNFPGRFSGRQFSNSRSEMNVSTLELGDSALYLCASSLVGAGSSETQYFGPGTRLLVL.

V gene TRBV7-2 combines with J gene TRBJ1-1, with D possibly being TRBD1 (6 bases). The CDR3 is 15 amino acids. Germline V CDR1 and CDR2: SGHTA, FQGNSA. Deletions cut 5 bases from V and 1 base from J, with 14 bases between. CDR3 loop: CASSRAGHGNTEAFF. The CDR3 DNA reads as TGTGCCAGCAGCAGAGCGGGACACGGGAACACTGAAGCTTTCTTT.

This clonotype has ten or more counts. The chain has TRBV24-1 and TRBJ1-5, with D tentatively TRBD1 (6 bases). Trimming pared 6 bases from V and 7 bases from J, leaving 12 bases between. The CDR3 runs 13 residues. Germline V gene lookup returns CDR1 KGHDR and CDR2 SFDVKD. The chain's CDR3 is CATSLGGGQPQHF. CDR3 DNA: TGTGCCACCAGTCTAGGGGGGGGACAGCCCCAGCATTTT.

The chain combines TRBV5-1 with TRBJ2-1; 9 positions match TRBD2. The J segment lost 0 bases and the V segment lost 4 bases, leaving 2 bases of the junction unmatched. The germline CDR1 and CDR2 sequences are SGHRS and YFSETQ. CDR3 length: 15 amino acids. The CDR3 is CASSNSGGSYNEQFF. In DNA, the CDR3 is TGCGCCAGCAGCAATAGCGGGGGCTCCTACAATGAGCAGTTCTTC.

There are a few counts of this clonotype. This chain uses TRBV7-2 with TRBJ2-3; D remains ambiguous. CDR1 SGHTA and CDR2 FQGNSA come from the germline V gene. V gave up 3 bases and J gave up 4 bases, with 11 bases separating them. The length of the CDR3 is 14 residues. CDR3 region: CASSFVGLADTQYF. The CDR3 DNA is TGTGCCAGCAGCTTCGTCGGTTTGGCAGATACGCAGTATTTT.

V and J are TRBV4-1 and TRBJ2-5; D not certain. The germline V gene has CDR1 MGHRA and CDR2 YSYEKL. The CDR3 is 14 amino acids. The V and J ends lost 3 bases and 5 bases respectively, with 13 bases between them. CDR3 sequence: CASSQPLLWETQYF. In nucleotides, the CDR3 is TGCGCCAGCAGCCAGCCACTATTATGGGAGACCCAGTACTTC.

This clonotype turned up a few times. CDR3 nucleotide sequence: TGCAGTGCTAGAGATCGAACAGGAGGTGGCTACACCTTC. It yields the protein CSARDRTGGGYTF. The J gene is TRBJ1-2, the V gene TRBV20-1; D perhaps matches TRBD1 (5 bases). Germline lookup yields CDR1 DFQATT and CDR2 SNEGSKA (reference sequence). The germline V and J ends were trimmed by 0 bases and 7 bases, with 12 bases remaining between them. The CDR3 loop spans 13 amino acids.

This clonotype showed up just a few times. The rearrangement links TRBV5-1 to TRBJ1-4, with a weak D call TRBD1 (5 bases). V was cut by 4 bases and J by 3 bases, with 10 bases left in between. CDR3 size: 14 residues. In germline, CDR1 is SGHRS, CDR2 YFSETQ. The CDR3 loop is CASSAGTSNEKLFF. For the CDR3, the DNA is TGCGCCAGCAGCGCTGGGACTTCTAATGAAAAACTGTTTTTT.

This sequence joins TRBV4-2 and TRBJ1-6; maybe TRBD1 (6 bases). The CDR3 has 15 residues. V was clipped by 1 base and J by 14 bases, with 18 bases between them. CDR1 LGHNA and CDR2 YNFKEQ come from the germline V gene. The CDR3 bases are TGTGCCAGCAGCCAAGGTGGGGGGCCCCGAGGGGCCCTCCACTTT. It encodes CASSQGGGPRGALHF.

This rearrangement joins TRBV6-1 to TRBJ1-1, with D tentatively TRBD1 (6 bases). The CDR3 totals 14 residues. The germline V and J ends were trimmed by 8 bases and 1 base, with 14 bases remaining between them. Looked up from germline, CDR1 is MNHNS and CDR2 is SASEGT. The CDR3 loop reads CASGLLTGNTEAFF. In DNA, the CDR3 is TGTGCCAGCGGGCTCTTGACAGGGAACACTGAAGCTTTCTTT.

V is TRBV18 and J is TRBJ1-1; D gene ambiguous. Trimming took off 3 bases at V and 4 bases at J, with 12 bases between the two ends. This CDR3 spans 14 amino acids. Germline-derived CDR1 and CDR2 are KGHSH and LQKENI. CDR3 bases: TGTGCCAGCTCACCGAAGCGGGGTGGCACTGAAGCTTTCTTT. Translating gives CASSPKRGGTEAFF.

This clonotype appeared a few times. The chain carries TRBV9 and TRBJ2-3; D could derive from TRBD1 or TRBD2 (5 bases each). The CDR3 covers 17 residues. Germline CDR1 SGDLS, CDR2 YYNGEE. V was pared by 0 bases and J by 8 bases, with 22 bases between. CDR3 in DNA: TGTGCCAGCAGCGTAGGAGTTGGTGGGGGAACCACAAGTACGCAGTATTTT. Translating it yields CASSVGVGGGTTSTQYF.

The V and J genes are TRBV7-2 and TRBJ1-5; perhaps TRBD1 as D (6 bases). The germline V gene encodes CDR1 SGHTA and CDR2 FQGNSA. Trimming took 6 bases from V and 6 from J, leaving 12 bases between them. The CDR3 is 13 residues long. This CDR3 is CASRRGGGQPQHF. The CDR3 nucleotides read TGTGCCAGCAGGAGGGGGGGGGGTCAGCCCCAGCATTTT.

This clonotype was seen more than once but under ten times. This chain connects TRBV6-2 or TRBV6-3 to TRBJ2-5; D not certain. Trimming stripped 7 bases from V and 1 base from J, with 7 bases between. The CDR3 is made up of 12 amino acids. The germline V gene has CDR1 MNHEY and CDR2 SVGEGT. The CDR3 region is CASTGSQETQYF. For the CDR3, the DNA is TGTGCCAGCACCGGAAGCCAAGAGACCCAGTACTTC.

The rearrangement joins TRBV9 to TRBJ2-1; TRBD2 matches 7 bases. Germline V lookup: CDR1 SGDLS, CDR2 YYNGEE. The CDR3 covers 15 residues. J was trimmed by 8 bases and V by 4 bases; bases with no gene match: 12. The CDR3 here is CASSPQVGGYDEQFF. For the CDR3, the DNA is TGTGCCAGCAGCCCACAGGTGGGGGGGTACGATGAGCAGTTCTTC.

Only a few counts were recorded for this clonotype. This chain joins TRBV12-3 or TRBV12-4 and TRBJ1-1; D gene ambiguous. There are 13 residues in the CDR3. The ends were cut back, 4 bases at V and 3 bases at J, with 9 bases in the middle. The CDR3 bases are TGTGCCAGCAGTTCCGACGAGGACACTGAAGCTTTCTTT. It specifies CASSSDEDTEAFF.

This chain links TRBV5-1 with TRBJ1-3; 9 bases map to TRBD1. Germline V gives CDR1 SGHRS, CDR2 YFSETQ. V lost 7 bases to trimming and J lost 4 bases; unmatched junction nucleotides: 9. CDR3 length: 15 residues. The chain's CDR3 is CASGMGQGNGNTIYF. For the CDR3, the DNA is TGCGCCAGCGGAATGGGACAGGGTAACGGAAACACCATATATTTT.

The gene calls are TRBV4-1 and TRBJ1-1, with D possibly being TRBD1 (5 bases). Between the trimmed V and J ends, which lost 0 bases and 9 bases, there was a span of 8 bases. Per the germline V gene, CDR1 is MGHRA and CDR2 is YSYEKL. This CDR3 is 12 amino acids long. The CDR3 DNA is TGCGCCAGCAGCCAAGATCGACAGAAAGCTTTCTTT. This sequence encodes CASSQDRQKAFF.

The J gene is TRBJ1-2, the V gene TRBV20-1; D is unresolved. The CDR3 runs to 12 residues. From germline, CDR1 is DFQATT and CDR2 SNEGSKA (reference sequence). Trimming cost V 6 bases and J 8 bases, with 16 bases left between them. The CDR3 bases are TGCAGTGCCCAAACCGCACTTTCCGGCTACACCTTC. Its translation is CSAQTALSGYTF.

V usage is TRBV2 and J usage is TRBJ1-2; a possible D gene is TRBD1 (5 bases). In germline, CDR1 is SNHLY, CDR2 FYNNEI. The CDR3 runs to 15 residues. V lost 6 bases to trimming and J lost 0 bases, with 14 bases between them. The CDR3 DNA reads TGTGCCAGCAGGGGGACCGCTATTTCTAACTATGGCTACACCTTC. Its protein product is CASRGTAISNYGYTF.

The chain links TRBV25-1 to TRBJ2-5, with 7 positions matching TRBD1. V lost 4 bases to trimming and J lost 4 bases; unmatched junction nucleotides: 9. The CDR3 is made up of 15 amino acids. The germline V gene has CDR1 MGHDK and CDR2 SYGVNS. CDR3 residues: CASSARDSRGETQYF. CDR3 bases: TGTGCCAGCAGTGCCAGGGACAGCCGGGGAGAGACCCAGTACTTC. Full variable domain (missing parts from reference TRBV25-1 and TRBJ2-5): EADIYQTPRYLVIGTGKKITLECSQTMGHDKMYWYQQDPGMELHLIHYSYGVNSTEKGDLSSESTVSRIRTEHFPLTLESARPSHTSQYLCASSARDSRGETQYFGPGTRLLVL.